This T cell receptor (beta chain) was found in a study of T cell responses to AZD1222 COVID-19 vaccine. A few counts support this clone. Its antigen remains unknown. Overall study findings and caveats: Donors were mostly white British, more females; clonal diversity possibly underestimated. Repertoire sampling happened only post peak T cell response.

The table came from immunoSEQ multiplex PCR; TCRdb's copy has only in-frame clones and leaves some out. The sample holds about 270,000 clones; approximately 94% are singletons and the top ten take 0.5% to 0.65%. CDR1 SGHRS and CDR2 YFSETQ come from the germline V gene. The ends were cut back, 2 bases at V and 7 bases at J, with 10 bases in the middle. The CDR3 totals 13 residues. The receptor was derived from an adult who received the AZD1222 COVID-19 vaccine. The sequences come from peripheral blood, collected 28 days after the second AZD1222 dose. The chain employs TRBV5-1 and TRBJ2-1; D unresolved. The CDR3 sequence is CASSFGSLNEQFF. The CDR3 coding sequence is TGCGCCAGCAGCTTCGGATCCCTTAATGAGCAGTTCTTC.